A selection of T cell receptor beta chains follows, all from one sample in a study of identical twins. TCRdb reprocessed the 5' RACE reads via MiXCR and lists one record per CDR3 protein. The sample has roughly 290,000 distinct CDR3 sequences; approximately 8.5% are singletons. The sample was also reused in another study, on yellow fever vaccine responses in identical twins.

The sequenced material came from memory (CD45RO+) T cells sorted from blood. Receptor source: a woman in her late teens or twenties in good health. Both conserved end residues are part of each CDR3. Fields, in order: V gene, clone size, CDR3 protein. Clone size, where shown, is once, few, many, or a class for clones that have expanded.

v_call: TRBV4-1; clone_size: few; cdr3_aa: CASSPPLAANEQFF
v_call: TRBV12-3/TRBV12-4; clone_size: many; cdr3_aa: CASSSGGPNSPLHF
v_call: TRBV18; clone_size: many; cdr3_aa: CASSPQGSTNYGYTF
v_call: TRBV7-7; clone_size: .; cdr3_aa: CASSRAGLETQYF
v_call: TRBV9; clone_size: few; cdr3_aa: CASRGRNTEAFF
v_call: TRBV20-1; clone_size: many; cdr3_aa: CSARVANSPLHF
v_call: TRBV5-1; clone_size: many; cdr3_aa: CASSFITSGVSDTQYF
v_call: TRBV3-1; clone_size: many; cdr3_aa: CASSQASGPYNEQFF
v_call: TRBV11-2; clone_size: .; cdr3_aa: CASSLYGGDTEAFF
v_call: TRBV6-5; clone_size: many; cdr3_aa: CASSYSTQTEAFF